One sample yielded the 5 T cell receptor beta chains listed below, sequenced in a study of early T cells in non-severe SARS-CoV-2 infection. TCRdb passed the 5' RACE reads through MiXCR, listing each CDR3 protein once. Of 90,000 to 120,000 distinct CDR3 sequences in the sample, around 10% were seen once. Sample: whole blood. All receptors come from an adult who was a healthcare worker with PCR-confirmed SARS-CoV-2 infection or an uninfected control (not recorded which).

This clonotype occurred many times. The chain is built from TRBV4-1 and TRBJ2-1; 10 nucleotides align to TRBD2. CDR3 length: 18 amino acids. The V gene's germline CDR1 is MGHRA and CDR2 YSYEKL. The ends lost 4 bases at V and 5 bases at J; junction bases unmatched: 14. The chain's CDR3 is CASSLPYTGLAVNNEQFF. CDR3 bases: TGCGCCAGCAGCCTTCCCTACACCGGACTAGCGGTCAACAATGAGCAGTTCTTC.

This clonotype was counted at least ten times. The junction differs from germline at one of its ends, possibly a read error. The CDR3 spells CATSDLAGKSFNEQFF. The CDR3 DNA is TGTGCCACCAGTGATTTGGCGGGAAAATCCTTCAATGAGCAGTTCTTC. The V and J genes are TRBV24-1 and TRBJ2-1; D is possibly TRBD2 (6 bases). The germline CDR1 and CDR2 sequences are KGHDR and SFDVKD. The CDR3 has 16 amino acids.

This clonotype appeared a few times. The chain links TRBV18 to TRBJ2-7; D ambiguous. The CDR3 spans 12 residues. In germline, CDR1 is KGHSH, CDR2 LQKENI. Trimming stripped 4 bases from V and 0 bases from J, with 4 bases between. CDR3 in DNA: TGTGCCAGCTCACAGACCTCCTACGAGCAGTACTTC. Protein sequence: CASSQTSYEQYF.

This chain links TRBV7-9 with TRBJ1-1; 10 bases agree with TRBD1. This CDR3 spans 14 amino acids. The germline V gene encodes CDR1 SEHNR and CDR2 FQNEAQ (reference sequence). V trimming: 5 bases; J trimming: 6 bases; junction bases outside the gene matches: 6. CDR3 coding DNA: TGTGCCAGCAGCCCGGACAGGGGGAGCGCTGAAGCTTTCTTT. It translates to CASSPDRGSAEAFF.

This clonotype was counted many times. This sequence joins TRBV19 and TRBJ2-6, with a tentative D call TRBD1 (6 bases). CDR1 LNHDA and CDR2 SQIVND come from the germline V gene (reference sequence). CDR3 size: 15 residues. V lost 5 bases, J lost 0 bases, and 8 bases lay in between. The CDR3 DNA follows: TGTGCCAGTAGTGTACAGGGCTCTGGGGCCAACGTCCTGACTTTC. The encoded protein is CASSVQGSGANVLTF.